The text below deals with one TCR beta chain. V was clipped by 5 bases and J by 5 bases, with 9 bases between them. This CDR3 is 13 amino acids long. Original processing methods: Scientists estimated how many nucleated cells there were by amplifying reference gene primers. Using immunoSEQ multiplex PCR, the repertoire was profiled, and TCRdb retains in-frame clones only, with some absent. Clone size and V and J calls were adopted from that table, with D and trimming inferred from the DNA. The sample consists of 270,000 or so clones, 80% to 90% of them appearing once. The data are from a study of blood T cell repertoires in COVID-19. Turning to the study itself: Samples taken during acute and convalescent COVID-19 were collected in the United States, Italy and Spain.

Sequencing input: peripheral blood. The origin of this receptor is a man aged 35-49 years with acute or convalescent COVID-19. V usage is TRBV12-3 or TRBV12-4 and J usage is TRBJ1-4, with D possibly matching TRBD1 (5 bases). CDR3 in amino acids: CASSDGQNEKLFF. The CDR3 nucleotides are TGTGCCAGCAGTGATGGACAAAATGAAAAACTGTTTTTT.